This passage covers 12 T cell receptor beta chains from one sample sequenced in a study of shared clonotypes between healthy human individuals. Sequencing was performed with immunoSEQ multiplex PCR; in TCRdb, only in-frame clones are kept and a portion is missing. The table shows about 2 million clones, with about 95% occurring only once. Selected positively for CCR7 and CD45RO-negative, naive CD8 cells excluded terminally differentiated effector memory CD45RA+ cells. Sample: naive CD8+ T cells sorted from blood. The origin of the receptors is a man aged 18 to 35 in good health.

The chain couples TRBV5-4 to TRBJ1-2; unclear D gene. With 4 bases removed from V and 8 bases from J, the gap between germline ends came to 18 bases. This CDR3 region has 14 residues. Germline CDR1 SGHNT, CDR2 YYREEE (reference sequence). The CDR3 is CASSATGPIGGYTF. The DNA for the CDR3 is TGTGCCAGCAGCGCCACCGGGCCTATTGGAGGCTACACCTTC.

V usage is TRBV14 and J usage is TRBJ2-6, with 7 bases identical to TRBD2. The CDR3 contains 15 residues. The germline V gene has CDR1 SGHDN and CDR2 FVKESK. J gave up 4 bases and V 3 bases, and 3 bases lay outside the gene matches. CDR3 DNA sequence: TGTGCCAGCAGCCATCCGGGAGGCGGGGCCAACGTCCTGACTTTC. It codes for CASSHPGGGANVLTF.

The CDR3 nucleotides are TGTGCCAGCAGGTTCTCGGAGTCCTACGAGCAGTACTTC. It is translated as CASRFSESYEQYF. The chain recombines TRBV6-5 with TRBJ2-7; D not resolved. Trimming shortened V by 6 bases and J by 1 base, and 10 bases separated the two germline ends. Germline CDR1 reads MNHEY; CDR2 reads SVGAGI. The CDR3 consists of 13 residues.

A single count supports this clone. This chain joins TRBV7-6 and TRBJ2-1; possible D gene TRBD1, 7 bases. With 5 bases removed from V and 4 bases from J, the gap between germline ends came to 15 bases. The CDR3 covers 15 residues. Germline lookup yields CDR1 SGHVS and CDR2 FNYEAQ. The CDR3 DNA follows: TGTGCCAGCAGCGCGCCGCCAGGGGGGTACAATGAGCAGTTCTTC. Its protein product is CASSAPPGGYNEQFF. Using reference TRBV7-6 and TRBJ2-1 for the parts outside the CDR3, the full variable domain is GAGVSQSPRYKVTKRGQDVALRCDPISGHVSLYWYRQALGQGPEFLTYFNYEAQQDKSGLPNDRFSAERPEGSISTLTIQRTEQRDSAMYRCASSAPPGGYNEQFFGPGTRLTVL.

The V call is TRBV7-2, the J call TRBJ1-1, with TRBD1 identical over 8 bases. The CDR3 is 16 amino acids. V dropped 2 bases and J dropped 0; count of bases not matched to a gene: 5. CDR1 SGHTA and CDR2 FQGNSA come from the germline V gene. CDR3 sequence reads: CASSLRGQGLNTEAFF. CDR3 bases: TGTGCCAGCAGCTTAAGAGGACAGGGACTGAACACTGAAGCTTTCTTT.

The chain carries TRBV30 and TRBJ2-3; possibly TRBD1 or TRBD2 for D (5 bases each). The germline V gene encodes CDR1 GTSNPN and CDR2 SVGIG (reference sequence). This CDR3 has 11 amino acids. In DNA form, the CDR3 reads TGTGGAGGGGATGGCACAGATACGCAGTATTTT. It codes for CGGDGTDTQYF. Supplemented by reference TRBV30 and TRBJ2-3, the full variable domain reads SQTIHQWPATLVQPVGSPLSLECTVEGTSNPNLYWYRQAAGRGLQLLFYSVGIGQISSEVPQNLSASRPQDRQFILSSKKLLLSDSGFYLCGGDGTDTQYFGPGTRLTVL.

The gene calls are TRBV27 and TRBJ1-2; 10 bases fit TRBD1. The germline V gene has CDR1 MNHEY and CDR2 SMNVEV (reference sequence). The CDR3 runs 14 residues. The ends lost 5 bases at V and 8 bases at J; junction bases unmatched: 8. In DNA, the CDR3 is TGTGCCAGCAGTCCGACAGGGGGCGGAGAAGGCTACACCTTC. It translates to CASSPTGGGEGYTF.

This clone has only a few counts. The sample contains more than one DNA sequence encoding this CDR3. The V call is TRBV15, the J call TRBJ1-2; D call uncertain. V lost 0 bases to trimming and J lost 3 bases, with 8 bases between them. This CDR3 has 14 amino acids. Germline V CDR1 and CDR2: LNHNV, YYDKDF (reference sequence). The DNA for the CDR3 is TGTGCCACCAGCAGAGATCGGGGAGACTATGGCTACACCTTC. It yields the protein CATSRDRGDYGYTF.

The V and J genes are TRBV28 and TRBJ2-7, with unresolved D. V lost 3 bases to trimming and J lost 3 bases, with 18 bases between them. Germline V gives CDR1 MDHEN, CDR2 SYDVKM. The CDR3 is 16 residues long. The CDR3 here is CASSFPAVLVSYEQYF. The CDR3 DNA reads TGTGCCAGCAGTTTTCCCGCGGTGTTGGTAAGCTACGAGCAGTACTTC.

The chain recombines TRBV27 with TRBJ2-7; 11 bases line up with TRBD2. This CDR3 is 16 amino acids long. Germline CDR1 reads MNHEY; CDR2 reads SMNVEV (reference sequence). The junction had 9 bases not matched to a gene; V was cut back by 5 bases and J by 3 bases. CDR3 DNA: TGTGCCAGCAGTCCTAGCGGGGGGCTCGTGAACTACGAGCAGTACTTC. This gives the protein CASSPSGGLVNYEQYF.

This rearrangement joins TRBV28 to TRBJ2-5, with a weak D call TRBD2 (5 bases). CDR1 is MDHEN, CDR2 SYDVKM, per germline. The CDR3 contains 13 residues. Trimming removed 3 bases from V and 5 bases from J, with 10 bases in between. CDR3 in DNA: TGTGCCAGCAGTTTTAAGGAGGTGGAGACCCAGTACTTC. It specifies CASSFKEVETQYF.

The chain employs TRBV9 and TRBJ2-7; 12 bases align to TRBD2. Trimming removed 4 bases from V and 5 bases from J; junction bases left unmatched: 7. Germline V gene data show CDR1 as SGDLS and CDR2 as YYNGEE. The CDR3 covers 15 residues. CDR3 sequence reads: CASSSGTSGFNEQYF. For the CDR3, the DNA is TGTGCCAGCAGCTCCGGGACTAGCGGGTTCAACGAGCAGTACTTC.